These 10 T cell receptor beta chains were sequenced from one sample in a study of shared clonotypes between healthy human individuals. The method was immunoSEQ multiplex PCR; TCRdb's version includes in-frame clones alone and lacks a portion of them. The profile shows some 2.1 million clones, roughly 94% of them singletons. Naive CD8 populations comprised CD45RO-negative cells positively selected for CCR7, excluding terminally differentiated effector memory CD45RA+ cells. The specimen sequenced was naive CD8+ T cells sorted from blood. These receptors were collected from a young man in good health.

The J gene is TRBJ2-7, the V gene TRBV6-1; 7 bases agree with TRBD1. V dropped 3 bases and J dropped 3; count of bases not matched to a gene: 5. Germline CDR1 MNHNS, CDR2 SASEGT. CDR3 size: 14 residues. CDR3 coding DNA: TGTGCCAGCAGTGAGCGACAGGGATACTACGAGCAGTACTTC. Amino acids: CASSERQGYYEQYF.

The gene calls are TRBV30 and TRBJ2-3; the D is unclear. Trimming removed 6 bases at V and 2 bases at J, with 12 bases between. The CDR3 has 13 residues. Germline V gene lookup returns CDR1 GTSNPN and CDR2 SVGIG (reference sequence). The CDR3 sequence: CACLEDSTDTQYF. The CDR3 bases are TGTGCCTGTTTAGAAGACTCCACAGATACGCAGTATTTT.

J is TRBJ2-2 and V is TRBV11-2, with 10 bases fitting TRBD2. The CDR3 is made up of 15 amino acids. Germline CDR1 and CDR2: SGHAT and FQNNGV. J was trimmed by 7 bases and V by 5 bases; bases with no gene match: 7. CDR3 sequence reads: CASSPLAGEGGELFF. Written as DNA, the CDR3 is TGTGCCAGCAGCCCCCTAGCGGGAGAGGGCGGGGAGCTGTTTTTT.

V and J are TRBV5-1 and TRBJ2-1; D gene unclear. The V gene's germline CDR1 is SGHRS and CDR2 YFSETQ. This CDR3 has 12 amino acids. Trimming stripped 2 bases from V and 5 bases from J, with 5 bases between. The DNA of the CDR3 is TGCGCCAGCAGCTTCTTTAACAATGAGCAGTTCTTC. Residues: CASSFFNNEQFF.

The genes are TRBV9 and TRBJ1-6; no clear D gene. With 0 bases removed from V and 15 bases from J, the gap between germline ends came to 19 bases. The CDR3 has 15 residues. Germline V CDR1 and CDR2: SGDLS, YYNGEE. The DNA of the CDR3 is TGTGCCAGCAGCGTAGATGGAGGAGACCATCTGGGCCTCCACTTT. It yields the protein CASSVDGGDHLGLHF.

V and J are TRBV2 and TRBJ2-3; D is possibly TRBD1 (5 bases). The CDR3 consists of 15 residues. Trimming cost V 3 bases and J 2 bases, with 12 bases left between them. Germline CDR1 is SNHLY and CDR2 is FYNNEI. The CDR3 region is CASSEGPVYTDTQYF. CDR3 bases: TGTGCCAGCAGTGAGGGGCCCGTTTACACAGATACGCAGTATTTT.

The V call is TRBV11-2, the J call TRBJ2-5; 9 bases match TRBD1. The germline V gene has CDR1 SGHAT and CDR2 FQNNGV. The CDR3 has 15 residues. V was clipped by 1 base and J by 5 bases; unmatched bases: 5. The chain's CDR3 is CASSLVTGGWETQYF. CDR3 coding DNA: TGTGCCAGCAGCTTAGTAACAGGGGGCTGGGAGACCCAGTACTTC.

The rearrangement links TRBV11-2 to TRBJ1-3, with D possibly TRBD1 on 5 matching bases. This CDR3 comprises 14 residues. From germline, CDR1 is SGHAT and CDR2 FQNNGV. V was clipped by 0 bases and J by 8 bases, with 11 bases between them. The DNA for the CDR3 is TGTGCCAGCAGCTTAGAAGCCAGGGAGGACACCATATATTTT. Residues: CASSLEAREDTIYF.

The chain uses TRBV4-1 and TRBJ2-7; 7 bases fit TRBD2. Losses at the gene ends were 8 bases for V and 1 base for J; bases not matched to a gene: 11. Germline-derived CDR1 and CDR2 are MGHRA and YSYEKL. This CDR3 comprises 15 residues. The DNA of the CDR3 is TGCGCCAGCGCAAGAGTTCAGGGACTATCCTACGAGCAGTACTTC. Translating gives CASARVQGLSYEQYF.

The chain uses TRBV7-9 and TRBJ2-5, with D possibly TRBD1 on 5 matching bases. The CDR3 covers 19 residues. The germline V gene encodes CDR1 SEHNR and CDR2 FQNEAQ (reference sequence). V lost 1 base to trimming and J lost 1 base, with 22 bases between them. CDR3 nucleotide sequence: TGTGCCAGCAGCTTAGTAGACAGCGAATCCCGTTGGGGCCAAGAGACCCAGTACTTC. It yields the protein CASSLVDSESRWGQETQYF.